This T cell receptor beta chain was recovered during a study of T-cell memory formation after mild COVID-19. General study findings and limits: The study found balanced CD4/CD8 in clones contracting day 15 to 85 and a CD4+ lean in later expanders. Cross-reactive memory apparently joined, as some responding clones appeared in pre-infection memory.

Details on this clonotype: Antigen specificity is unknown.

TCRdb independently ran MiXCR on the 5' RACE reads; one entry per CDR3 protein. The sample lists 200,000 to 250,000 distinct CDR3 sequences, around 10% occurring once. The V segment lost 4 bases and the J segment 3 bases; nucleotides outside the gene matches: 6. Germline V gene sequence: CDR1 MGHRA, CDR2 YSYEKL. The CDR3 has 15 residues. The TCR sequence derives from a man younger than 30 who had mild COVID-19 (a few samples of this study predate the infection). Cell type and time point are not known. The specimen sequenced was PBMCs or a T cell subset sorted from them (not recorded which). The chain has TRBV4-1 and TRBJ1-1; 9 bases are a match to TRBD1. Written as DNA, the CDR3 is TGCGCCAGCAGCCCGCGGGACAGGGTCTACACTGAAGCTTTCTTT. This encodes CASSPRDRVYTEAFF.